This T cell receptor beta chain was recovered during a study of blood T cell repertoires in COVID-19. Germline values: CDR1 MDHEN, CDR2 SYDVKM. V was clipped by 4 bases and J by 1 base, with 8 bases between them. This CDR3 is 15 amino acids long. Original analysis: From reference gene primer amplification, estimates of nucleated cell counts were derived. Sequenced by immunoSEQ multiplex PCR; TCRdb stores in-frame clones only, minus some. V and J calls and clone size are copied from that table; D and trimming were computed from the DNA. The sample yields about 55,000 clones, 87% seen once. V gene TRBV28 combines with J gene TRBJ2-6; D may be TRBD2 (5 bases). The material sequenced was peripheral blood. This receptor was identified in a man aged 40-50 years with COVID-19, enrolled during active disease. The CDR3 nucleotides are TGTGCCAGCAGTTCTGGGAGTTCTGGGGCCAACGTCCTGACTTTC. Its translation: CASSSGSSGANVLTF.